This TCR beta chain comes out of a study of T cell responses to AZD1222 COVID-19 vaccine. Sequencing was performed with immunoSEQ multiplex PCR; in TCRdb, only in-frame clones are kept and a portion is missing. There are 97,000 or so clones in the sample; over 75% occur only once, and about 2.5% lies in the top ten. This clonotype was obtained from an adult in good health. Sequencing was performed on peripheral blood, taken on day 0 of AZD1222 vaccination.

The CDR3 protein is CASSVDLPSSGNTIYF. For the CDR3, the DNA is TGTGCCAGCAGCGTAGATCTGCCCAGCTCTGGAAACACCATATATTTT. The chain uses TRBV9 and TRBJ1-3; D unresolved. The ends were cut back, 0 bases at V and 0 bases at J, with 10 bases in the middle. This CDR3 is built from 16 residues. CDR1 and CDR2 (germline): SGDLS, YYNGEE. Full variable domain (remainder filled in from reference TRBV9 and TRBJ1-3): DSGVTQTPKHLITATGQRVTLRCSPRSGDLSVYWYQQSLDQGLQFLIQYYNGEERAKGNILERFSAQQFPDLHSELNLSSLELGDSALYFCASSVDLPSSGNTIYFGEGSWLTVV.